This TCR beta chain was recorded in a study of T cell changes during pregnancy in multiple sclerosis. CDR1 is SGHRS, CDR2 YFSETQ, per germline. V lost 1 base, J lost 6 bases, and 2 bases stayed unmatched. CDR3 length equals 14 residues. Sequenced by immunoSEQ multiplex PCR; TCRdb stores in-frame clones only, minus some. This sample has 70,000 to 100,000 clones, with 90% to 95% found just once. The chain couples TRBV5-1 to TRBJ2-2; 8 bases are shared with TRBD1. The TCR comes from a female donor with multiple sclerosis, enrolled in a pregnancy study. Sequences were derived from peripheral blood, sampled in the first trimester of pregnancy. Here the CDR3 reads CASSLTGGSGELFF. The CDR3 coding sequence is TGCGCCAGCAGCTTGACAGGGGGATCCGGGGAGCTGTTTTTT.